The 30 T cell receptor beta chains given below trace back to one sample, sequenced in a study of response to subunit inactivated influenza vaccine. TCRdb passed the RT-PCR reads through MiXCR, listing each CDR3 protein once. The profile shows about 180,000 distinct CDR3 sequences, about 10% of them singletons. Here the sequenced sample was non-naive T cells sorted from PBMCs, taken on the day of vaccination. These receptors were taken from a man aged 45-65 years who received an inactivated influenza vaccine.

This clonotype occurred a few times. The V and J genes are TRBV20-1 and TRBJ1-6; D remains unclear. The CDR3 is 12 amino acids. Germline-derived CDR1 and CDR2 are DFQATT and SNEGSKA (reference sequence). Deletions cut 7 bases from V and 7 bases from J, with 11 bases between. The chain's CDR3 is CSVTTKNSPLHF. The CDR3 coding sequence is TGCAGTGTCACCACTAAAAATTCACCCCTCCACTTT.

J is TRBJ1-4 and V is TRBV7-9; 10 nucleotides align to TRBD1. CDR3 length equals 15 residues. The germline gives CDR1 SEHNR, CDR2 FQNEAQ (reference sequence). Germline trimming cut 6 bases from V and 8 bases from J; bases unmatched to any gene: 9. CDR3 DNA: TGTGCCAGCAGGGAAAGCGGGACAGGGGAGGAAAAACTGTTTTTT. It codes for CASRESGTGEEKLFF.

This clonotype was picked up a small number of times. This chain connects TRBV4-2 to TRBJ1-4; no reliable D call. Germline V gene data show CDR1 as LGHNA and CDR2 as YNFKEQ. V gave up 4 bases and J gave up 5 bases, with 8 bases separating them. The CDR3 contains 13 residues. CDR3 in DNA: TGTGCCAGCAGCCCTCTAATGAATGAAAAACTGTTTTTT. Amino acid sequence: CASSPLMNEKLFF.

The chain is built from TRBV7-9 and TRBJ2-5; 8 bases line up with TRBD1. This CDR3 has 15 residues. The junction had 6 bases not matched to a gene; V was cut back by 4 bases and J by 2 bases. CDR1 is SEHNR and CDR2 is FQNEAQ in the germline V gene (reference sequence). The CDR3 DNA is TGTGCCAGCAGCTCCCGACAGGGGATACAAGAGACCCAGTACTTC. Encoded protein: CASSSRQGIQETQYF.

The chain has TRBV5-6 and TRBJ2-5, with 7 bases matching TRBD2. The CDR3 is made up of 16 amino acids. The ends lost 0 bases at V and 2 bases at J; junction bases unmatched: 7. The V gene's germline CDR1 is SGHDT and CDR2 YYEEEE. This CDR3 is CASSLDLAVDQETQYF. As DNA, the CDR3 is TGTGCCAGCAGCTTGGATCTAGCGGTGGATCAAGAGACCCAGTACTTC.

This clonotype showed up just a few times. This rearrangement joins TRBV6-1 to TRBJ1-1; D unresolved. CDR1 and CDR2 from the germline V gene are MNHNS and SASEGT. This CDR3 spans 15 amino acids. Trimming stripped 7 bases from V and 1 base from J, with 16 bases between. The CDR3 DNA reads TGTGCCAGCACAAAGGGCCGGGTGGAGAACACTGAAGCTTTCTTT. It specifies CASTKGRVENTEAFF.

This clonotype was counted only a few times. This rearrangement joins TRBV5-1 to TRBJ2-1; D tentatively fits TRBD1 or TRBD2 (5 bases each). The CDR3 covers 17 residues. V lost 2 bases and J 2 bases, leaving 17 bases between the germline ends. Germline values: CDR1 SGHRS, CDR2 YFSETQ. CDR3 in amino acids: CASSFSGAAYTYNEQFF. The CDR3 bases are TGCGCCAGCAGCTTTTCCGGGGCAGCCTATACCTACAATGAGCAGTTCTTC.

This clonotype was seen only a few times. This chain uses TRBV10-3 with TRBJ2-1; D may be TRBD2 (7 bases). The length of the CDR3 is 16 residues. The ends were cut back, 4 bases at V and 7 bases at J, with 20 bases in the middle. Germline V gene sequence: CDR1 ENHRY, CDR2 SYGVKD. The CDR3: CAISALGGGSGNEQFF. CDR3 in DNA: TGTGCCATCAGTGCCCTGGGAGGGGGGTCGGGAAATGAGCAGTTCTTC.

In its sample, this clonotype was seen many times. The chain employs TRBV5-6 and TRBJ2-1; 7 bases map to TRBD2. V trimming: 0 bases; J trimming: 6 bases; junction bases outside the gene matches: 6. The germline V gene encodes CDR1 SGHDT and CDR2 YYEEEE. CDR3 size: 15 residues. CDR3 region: CASSLGLANPNEQFF. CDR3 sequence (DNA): TGTGCCAGCAGCTTGGGACTAGCAAACCCCAATGAGCAGTTCTTC.

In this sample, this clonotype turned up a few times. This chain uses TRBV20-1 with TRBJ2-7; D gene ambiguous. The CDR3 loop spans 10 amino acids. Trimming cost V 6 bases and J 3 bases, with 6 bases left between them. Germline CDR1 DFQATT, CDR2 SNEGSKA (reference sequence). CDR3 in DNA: TGCAGTGCCAACGACTACGAGCAGTACTTC. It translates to CSANDYEQYF.

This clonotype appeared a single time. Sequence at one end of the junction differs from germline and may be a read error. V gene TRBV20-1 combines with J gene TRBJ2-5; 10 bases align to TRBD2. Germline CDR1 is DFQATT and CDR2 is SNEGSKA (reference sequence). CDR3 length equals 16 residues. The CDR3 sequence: CSARPLAGAAQETQCF. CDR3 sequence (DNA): TGCAGTGCTAGACCCCTAGCGGGAGCCGCGCAAGAGACCCAGTGCTTC.

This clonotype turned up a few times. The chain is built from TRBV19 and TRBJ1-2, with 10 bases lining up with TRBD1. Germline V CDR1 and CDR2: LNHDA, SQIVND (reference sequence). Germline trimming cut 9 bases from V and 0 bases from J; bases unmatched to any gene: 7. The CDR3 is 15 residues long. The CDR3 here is CASGTGVPPNYGYTF. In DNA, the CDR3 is TGTGCCAGCGGGACAGGGGTCCCCCCTAACTATGGCTACACCTTC.

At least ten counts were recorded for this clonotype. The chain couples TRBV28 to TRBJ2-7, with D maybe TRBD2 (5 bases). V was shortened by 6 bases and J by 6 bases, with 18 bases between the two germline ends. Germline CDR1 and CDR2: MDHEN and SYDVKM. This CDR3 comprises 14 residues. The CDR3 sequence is CASSRGLWAGEQYF. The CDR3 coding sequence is TGTGCCAGCAGCCGGGGTCTTTGGGCAGGCGAGCAGTACTTC.

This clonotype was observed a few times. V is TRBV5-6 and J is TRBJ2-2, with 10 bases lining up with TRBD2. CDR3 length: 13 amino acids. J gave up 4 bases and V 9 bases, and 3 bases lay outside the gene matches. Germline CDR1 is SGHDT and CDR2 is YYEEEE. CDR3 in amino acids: CATVAGGTGELFF. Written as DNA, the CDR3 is TGTGCCACCGTAGCGGGAGGCACCGGGGAGCTGTTTTTT.

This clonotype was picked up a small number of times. CDR3 DNA sequence: TGCGCCAGCAGCCAAGGCTCAGGGCGGGAGACCCAGTACTTC. This sequence encodes CASSQGSGRETQYF. This chain links TRBV4-1 with TRBJ2-5, with D possibly being TRBD1 (5 bases). V gave up 1 base and J gave up 5 bases, with 11 bases separating them. CDR1 is MGHRA, CDR2 YSYEKL, per germline. This CDR3 is 14 amino acids long.

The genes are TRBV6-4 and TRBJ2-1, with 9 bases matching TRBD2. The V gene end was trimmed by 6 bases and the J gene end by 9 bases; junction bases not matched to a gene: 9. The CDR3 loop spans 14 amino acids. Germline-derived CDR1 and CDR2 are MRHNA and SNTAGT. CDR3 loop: CASSPGLATGEQFF. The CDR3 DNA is TGTGCCAGCAGCCCGGGACTAGCTACCGGTGAGCAGTTCTTC.

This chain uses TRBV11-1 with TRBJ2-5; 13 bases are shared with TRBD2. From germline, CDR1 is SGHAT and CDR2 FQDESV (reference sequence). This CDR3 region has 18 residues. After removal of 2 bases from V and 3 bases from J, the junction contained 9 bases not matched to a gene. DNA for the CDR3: TGTGCCAGCAGCTTATGGGAACATGGACTAGCGGGGGAAGAGACCCAGTACTTC. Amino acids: CASSLWEHGLAGEETQYF.

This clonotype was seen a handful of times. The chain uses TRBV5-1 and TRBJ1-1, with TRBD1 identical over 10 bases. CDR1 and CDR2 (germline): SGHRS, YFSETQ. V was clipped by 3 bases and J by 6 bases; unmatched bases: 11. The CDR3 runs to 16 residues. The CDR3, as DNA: TGCGCCAGCAGCTGGACGGGACAGGGGTCTTCCCCTGAAGCTTTCTTT. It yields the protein CASSWTGQGSSPEAFF.

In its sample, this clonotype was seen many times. The CDR3 protein is CAWSVRVAYTDTQYF. The CDR3 DNA is TGTGCCTGGAGTGTGAGGGTTGCTTATACAGATACGCAGTATTTT. J is TRBJ2-3 and V is TRBV30, with D tentatively TRBD2 (5 bases). Germline V gene data show CDR1 as GTSNPN and CDR2 as SVGIG (reference sequence). V shed 0 bases and J shed 3 bases, with 13 bases lying between them. The CDR3 runs 15 residues.

DNA of the CDR3: TGTGCCAGCAGAATACTAGCGGCTAGCACAGATACGCAGTATTTT. Encoded protein: CASRILAASTDTQYF. This chain uses TRBV12-3 or TRBV12-4 with TRBJ2-3; 8 nucleotides match TRBD2. Losses at the gene ends were 6 bases for V and 0 bases for J; bases not matched to a gene: 5. The CDR3 is made up of 15 amino acids.

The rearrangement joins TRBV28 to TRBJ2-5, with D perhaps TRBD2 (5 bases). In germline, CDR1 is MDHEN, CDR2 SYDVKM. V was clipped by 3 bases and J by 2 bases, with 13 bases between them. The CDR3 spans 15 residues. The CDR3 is CASSFGAAAQETQYF. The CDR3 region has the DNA TGTGCCAGCAGTTTCGGTGCAGCGGCGCAAGAGACCCAGTACTTC. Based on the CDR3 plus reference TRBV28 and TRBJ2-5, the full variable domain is DVKVTQSSRYLVKRTGEKVFLECVQDMDHENMFWYRQDPGLGLRLIYFSYDVKMKEKGDIPEGYSVSREKKERFSLILESASTNQTSMYLCASSFGAAAQETQYFGPGTRLLVL.

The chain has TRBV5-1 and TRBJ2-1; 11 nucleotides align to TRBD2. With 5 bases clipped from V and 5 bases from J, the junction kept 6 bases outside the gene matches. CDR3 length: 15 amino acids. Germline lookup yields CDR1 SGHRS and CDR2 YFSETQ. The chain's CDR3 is CASSYTSGGNNEQFF. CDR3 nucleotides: TGCGCCAGCAGTTATACTAGCGGGGGAAACAATGAGCAGTTCTTC.

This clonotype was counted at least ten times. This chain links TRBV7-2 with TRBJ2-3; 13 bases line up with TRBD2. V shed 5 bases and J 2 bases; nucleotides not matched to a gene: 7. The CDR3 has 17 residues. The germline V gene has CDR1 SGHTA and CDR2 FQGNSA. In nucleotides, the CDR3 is TGTGCCAGCAGCACCGTGGGGACTAGCGGGACCACAGATACGCAGTATTTT. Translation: CASSTVGTSGTTDTQYF. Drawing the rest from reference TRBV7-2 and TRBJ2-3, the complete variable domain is GAGVSQSPSNKVTEKGKDVELRCDPISGHTALYWYRQSLGQGLEFLIYFQGNSAPDKSGLPSDRFSAERTGGSVSTLTIQRTQQEDSAVYLCASSTVGTSGTTDTQYFGPGTRLTVL.

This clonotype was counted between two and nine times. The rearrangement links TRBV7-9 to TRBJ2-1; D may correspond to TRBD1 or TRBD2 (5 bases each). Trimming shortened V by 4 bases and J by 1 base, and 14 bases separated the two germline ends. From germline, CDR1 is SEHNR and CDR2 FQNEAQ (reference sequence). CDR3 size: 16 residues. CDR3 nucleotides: TGTGCCAGCAGCTCCACCGGGACCGTGTCCTACAATGAGCAGTTCTTC. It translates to CASSSTGTVSYNEQFF.

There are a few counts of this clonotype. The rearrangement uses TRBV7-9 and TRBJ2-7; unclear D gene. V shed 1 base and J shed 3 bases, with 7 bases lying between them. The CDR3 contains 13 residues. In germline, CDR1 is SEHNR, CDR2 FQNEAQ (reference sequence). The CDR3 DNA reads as TGTGCCAGCAGCTTAGATAACAACTACGAGCAGTACTTC. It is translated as CASSLDNNYEQYF.

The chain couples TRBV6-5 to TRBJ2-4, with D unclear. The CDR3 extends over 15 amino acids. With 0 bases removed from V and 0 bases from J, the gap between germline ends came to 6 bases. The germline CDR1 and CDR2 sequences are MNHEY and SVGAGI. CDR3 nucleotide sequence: TGTGCCAGCAGTTACTCGCCGGGAGCCAAAAACATTCAGTACTTC. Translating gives CASSYSPGAKNIQYF.

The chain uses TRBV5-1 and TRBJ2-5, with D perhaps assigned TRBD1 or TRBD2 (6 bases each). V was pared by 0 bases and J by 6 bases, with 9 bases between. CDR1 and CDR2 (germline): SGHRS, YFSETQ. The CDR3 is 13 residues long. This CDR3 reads CASSLEGGQTQYF. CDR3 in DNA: TGCGCCAGCAGCTTGGAGGGGGGACAGACCCAGTACTTC.

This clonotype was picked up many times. CDR3 bases: TGCAGTGCTAGAGTCCGGGCAGGCCGCCGAGAGACCCAGTACTTC. Protein: CSARVRAGRRETQYF. The rearrangement joins TRBV20-1 to TRBJ2-5; D is unresolved. CDR1 is DFQATT, CDR2 SNEGSKA, per germline (reference sequence). Deletions cut 1 base from V and 4 bases from J, with 16 bases between. The CDR3 extends over 15 amino acids.

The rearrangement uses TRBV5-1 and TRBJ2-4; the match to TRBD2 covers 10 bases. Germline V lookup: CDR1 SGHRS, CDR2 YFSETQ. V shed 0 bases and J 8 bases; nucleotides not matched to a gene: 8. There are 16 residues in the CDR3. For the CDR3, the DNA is TGCGCCAGCAGCTTGGGGAGACTAGCGGGTGGGGACATTCAGTACTTC. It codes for CASSLGRLAGGDIQYF.

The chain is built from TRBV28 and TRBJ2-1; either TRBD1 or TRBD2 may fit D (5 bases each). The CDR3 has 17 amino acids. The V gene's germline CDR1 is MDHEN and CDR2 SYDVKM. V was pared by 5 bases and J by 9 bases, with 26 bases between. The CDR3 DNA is TGTGCCAGCAGTGACACGGGGCCCGCGAAAGGGTTTGGTGAGCAGTTCTTC. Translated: CASSDTGPAKGFGEQFF.